These 18 T cell receptor beta chains were all obtained from the same sample, sequenced in a study of beta chain features in type 1 diabetes. Since all of the isolated RNA was reverse transcribed, expressed TCRB transcripts were what got sequenced. Sequencing used immunoSEQ multiplex PCR; TCRdb keeps in-frame clones, though not all of them. The profile shows approximately 300,000 clones, approximately 9.9% of them singletons. Sequencing was carried out using naive CD4+ T cells from blood. Source of these receptors: a woman aged 25-40 years in good health.

V and J are TRBV23-1 and TRBJ2-3; 7 positions agree with TRBD2. TRBV23-1 is an open reading frame whose function is uncertain. CDR3 length: 14 amino acids. Germline trimming cut 5 bases from V and 2 bases from J; bases unmatched to any gene: 4. CDR3 coding DNA: TGCGCCAGCAGTAGCGGGATGTCCACAGATACGCAGTATTTT. Translating gives CASSSGMSTDTQYF.

The J gene is TRBJ2-5, the V gene TRBV7-6, with a weak D call TRBD1 (6 bases). The CDR3 length is 11 residues. Germline-derived CDR1 and CDR2 are SGHVS and FNYEAQ. Deletions cut 1 base from V and 12 bases from J, with 9 bases between. The CDR3 coding sequence is TGTGCCAGCAGCTTAGGGCAGGGGAAGTACTTC. Translation: CASSLGQGKYF.

This clone was recorded a few times. The chain carries TRBV18 and TRBJ2-5, with TRBD2 identical over 11 bases. Germline V CDR1 and CDR2: KGHSH, LQKENI. This CDR3 is built from 17 residues. Trimming took 1 base from V and 4 from J; bases not matched to a gene: 8. The CDR3 nucleotides read TGTGCCAGCTCACCACTTCTAGCGGGAGGAGACCTAGAGACCCAGTACTTC. Translated: CASSPLLAGGDLETQYF.

This sequence joins TRBV30 and TRBJ2-7; D gene unclear. The germline V and J ends were trimmed by 2 bases and 3 bases, with 11 bases remaining between them. The germline V gene has CDR1 GTSNPN and CDR2 SVGIG (reference sequence). There are 13 residues in the CDR3. CDR3 residues: CAWSLPGYYEQYF. CDR3 DNA sequence: TGTGCCTGGAGTTTGCCCGGGTACTACGAGCAGTACTTC.

This clone has more than one count but fewer than ten. The rearrangement joins TRBV5-1 to TRBJ2-5; no firm D call. In germline, CDR1 is SGHRS, CDR2 YFSETQ. The CDR3 is 13 residues long. Trimming removed 5 bases from V and 4 bases from J, with 12 bases in between. CDR3 DNA sequence: TGCGCCAGCAGATACCGAGGCGGAGAGACCCAGTACTTC. This encodes CASRYRGGETQYF.

The chain joins TRBV11-2 to TRBJ2-2; tentative D call: TRBD2 (6 bases). Trimming cost V 6 bases and J 5 bases, with 13 bases left between them. CDR1 and CDR2 (germline): SGHAT, FQNNGV. The CDR3 contains 14 residues. CDR3 residues: CASRSPRGTGELFF. The CDR3 nucleotides read TGTGCCAGCAGATCCCCCCGGGGGACCGGGGAGCTGTTTTTT. Full variable domain (outside the CDR3, taken from reference TRBV11-2 and TRBJ2-2): EAGVAQSPRYKIIEKRQSVAFWCNPISGHATLYWYQQILGQGPKLLIQFQNNGVVDDSQLPKDRFSAERLKGVDSTLKIQPAKLEDSAVYLCASRSPRGTGELFFGEGSRLTVL.

The chain uses TRBV27 and TRBJ1-3; a weak D match, TRBD1 (5 bases). Germline assignment: CDR1 MNHEY and CDR2 SMNVEV (reference sequence). There are 14 residues in the CDR3. V lost 6 bases and J 2 bases, leaving 11 bases between the germline ends. The CDR3 is CASSSGGAGNTIYF. In DNA, the CDR3 is TGTGCCAGCAGCTCCGGGGGGGCTGGAAACACCATATATTTT.

V gene TRBV18 combines with J gene TRBJ1-4; perhaps TRBD1 as D (5 bases). CDR3 size: 13 residues. Trimming pared 6 bases from V and 1 base from J, leaving 6 bases between. From germline, CDR1 is KGHSH and CDR2 LQKENI. The CDR3 region has the DNA TGTGCCAGCTCCCAGGGAACTAATGAAAAACTGTTTTTT. It translates to CASSQGTNEKLFF.

This clone was counted between two and nine times. V and J are TRBV11-3 and TRBJ2-1; 7 bases align to TRBD2. This CDR3 spans 15 amino acids. Germline lookup yields CDR1 SGHNT and CDR2 YENEEA. Trimming at V came to 5 bases and at J to 7 bases, leaving 11 bases not matched to a gene. The CDR3 nucleotides read TGTGCCAGCAGCCCGGGGCAAGCGGGGCCAAATGAGCAGTTCTTC. This sequence encodes CASSPGQAGPNEQFF.

The chain links TRBV6-1 to TRBJ1-1; the match to TRBD1 covers 7 bases. The germline CDR1 and CDR2 sequences are MNHNS and SASEGT. V trimming: 7 bases; J trimming: 5 bases; junction bases outside the gene matches: 7. CDR3 length equals 13 residues. This chain's CDR3 is CASNPTGNTEAFF. The DNA of the CDR3 is TGTGCCAGCAATCCGACAGGGAATACTGAAGCTTTCTTT.

This clone showed up just a few times. V and J are TRBV28 and TRBJ2-7, with TRBD1 matching over 12 bases. The germline gives CDR1 MDHEN, CDR2 SYDVKM. This CDR3 comprises 15 residues. V lost 8 bases to trimming and J lost 5 bases; unmatched junction nucleotides: 10. Written as DNA, the CDR3 is TGTGCCAGCGATCACCCCGGGACAGGGGGCCACGAGCAGTACTTC. It encodes CASDHPGTGGHEQYF. Full variable domain (remainder filled in from reference TRBV28 and TRBJ2-7): DVKVTQSSRYLVKRTGEKVFLECVQDMDHENMFWYRQDPGLGLRLIYFSYDVKMKEKGDIPEGYSVSREKKERFSLILESASTNQTSMYLCASDHPGTGGHEQYFGPGTRLTVT.

The genes are TRBV5-1 and TRBJ1-1; unclear D gene. CDR3 length: 14 residues. V was shortened by 0 bases and J by 4 bases, with 10 bases between the two germline ends. Germline CDR1 and CDR2: SGHRS and YFSETQ. CDR3 bases: TGCGCCAGCAGCTTGGGGATAGGGAGCACTGAAGCTTTCTTT. Its translation: CASSLGIGSTEAFF.

The chain employs TRBV15 and TRBJ2-1; D uncertain. The CDR3 runs to 14 residues. Germline-derived CDR1 and CDR2 are LNHNV and YYDKDF (reference sequence). Between the trimmed V and J ends, which lost 0 bases and 12 bases, there was a span of 15 bases. CDR3 sequence (DNA): TGTGCCACCAGCAGAGATGAGCCCATCCTAGGGCAGTTCTTC. This encodes CATSRDEPILGQFF.

The V gene is TRBV7-6, the J gene TRBJ2-5; D not certain. The CDR3 has 14 residues. V lost 1 base and J 2 bases, leaving 8 bases between the germline ends. Germline values: CDR1 SGHVS, CDR2 FNYEAQ. The CDR3 DNA reads as TGTGCCAGCAGCTTAGAATACATGCAAGAGACCCAGTACTTC. Translating gives CASSLEYMQETQYF.

This clone showed up just a few times. The chain recombines TRBV30 with TRBJ2-1, with D possibly matching TRBD2 (6 bases). This CDR3 has 11 amino acids. The V end lost 1 base, the J end lost 9 bases, and 7 bases lay between the germline ends. Germline V gene data show CDR1 as GTSNPN and CDR2 as SVGIG (reference sequence). The CDR3 nucleotides are TGTGCCTGGAGTGGGACTATTGAGCAGTTCTTC. Translated: CAWSGTIEQFF.

This clone appeared a few times. The V call is TRBV19, the J call TRBJ2-5; TRBD1 might be the D (6 bases). The CDR3 has 15 amino acids. CDR1 is LNHDA and CDR2 is SQIVND in the germline V gene (reference sequence). The germline V and J ends were trimmed by 1 base and 2 bases, with 11 bases remaining between them. The CDR3 DNA reads TGTGCCAGTAGTATAGGCCGGACAGTGCAAGAGACCCAGTACTTC. Amino acids: CASSIGRTVQETQYF. Full variable domain (missing parts from reference TRBV19 and TRBJ2-5): DGGITQSPKYLFRKEGQNVTLSCEQNLNHDAMYWYRQDPGQGLRLIYYSQIVNDFQKGDIAEGYSVSREKKESFPLTVTSAQKNPTAFYLCASSIGRTVQETQYFGPGTRLLVL.

The rearrangement uses TRBV5-4 and TRBJ2-7; the D gene is possibly TRBD2 (6 bases). The germline V gene encodes CDR1 SGHNT and CDR2 YYREEE (reference sequence). The germline V and J ends were trimmed by 2 bases and 5 bases, with 11 bases remaining between them. This CDR3 region has 13 residues. The CDR3 region has the DNA TGTGCCAGCAGCTTCGGGGGTATTCACGAGCAGTACTTC. It is translated as CASSFGGIHEQYF. Using reference TRBV5-4 and TRBJ2-7 for the parts outside the CDR3, the full variable domain is ETGVTQSPTHLIKTRGQQVTLRCSSQSGHNTVSWYQQALGQGPQFIFQYYREEENGRGNFPPRFSGLQFPNYSSELNVNALELDDSALYLCASSFGGIHEQYFGPGTRLTVT.

This clone has more than one count but fewer than ten. The identical CDR3 is also encoded by other nucleotide sequences in the sample. This rearrangement joins TRBV19 to TRBJ2-7; 7 bases line up with TRBD1. CDR1 LNHDA and CDR2 SQIVND come from the germline V gene (reference sequence). Trimming removed 5 bases from V and 4 bases from J; junction bases left unmatched: 2. The CDR3 is made up of 12 amino acids. The CDR3 nucleotides read TGTGCCAGTAGTCCACAGGGGTACGAGCAGTACTTC. Its translation: CASSPQGYEQYF. Complete variable domain (other parts from reference TRBV19 and TRBJ2-7): DGGITQSPKYLFRKEGQNVTLSCEQNLNHDAMYWYRQDPGQGLRLIYYSQIVNDFQKGDIAEGYSVSREKKESFPLTVTSAQKNPTAFYLCASSPQGYEQYFGPGTRLTVT.